The T cell receptor (beta chain) described here comes from a study of blood T cells in healthy people across ages. This CDR3 contains 14 residues. V shed 7 bases and J shed 0 bases, with 12 bases lying between them. Germline loops: CDR1 SEHNR, CDR2 FQNEAQ (reference sequence). Primed by a sample-barcoded 5' primer and a J-beta primer mix, a second PCR proceeded for 7 to 11 cycles. With 12 random nucleotides, a template-switch adaptor tagged each individual cDNA molecule. TCRdb redid the calling of the 5' RACE reads with MiXCR, one entry per CDR3 protein. The table shows more than 900,000 distinct CDR3 sequences, with under 30% occurring only once. This clonotype has a handful of counts. Donors each provided approximately 9.6 milliliters of peripheral blood. The data also belong to a second study, concerning T cells of mothers and their children. That report adds: Samples came from a few healthy Caucasian mothers and their six children.

This TCR derives from a girl aged 2 to 10 in good health. The V gene is TRBV7-9, the J gene TRBJ1-2, with D perhaps TRBD1 (5 bases). Source material: blood. Written as DNA, the CDR3 is TGTGCCAGCACGGGGACGCTTGCTAACTATGGCTACACCTTC. Translated, it gives CASTGTLANYGYTF.